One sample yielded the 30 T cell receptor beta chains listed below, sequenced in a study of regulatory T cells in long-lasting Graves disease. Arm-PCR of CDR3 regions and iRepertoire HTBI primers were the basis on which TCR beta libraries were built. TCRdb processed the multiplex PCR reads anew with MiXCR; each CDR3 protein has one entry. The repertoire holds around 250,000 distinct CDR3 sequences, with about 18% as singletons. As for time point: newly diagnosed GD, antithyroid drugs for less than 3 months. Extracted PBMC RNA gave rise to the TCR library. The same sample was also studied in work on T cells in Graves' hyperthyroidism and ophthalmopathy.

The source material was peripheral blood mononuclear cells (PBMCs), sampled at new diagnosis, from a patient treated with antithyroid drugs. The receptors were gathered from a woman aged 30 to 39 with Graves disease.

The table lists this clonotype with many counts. The CDR3 coding sequence is TGCGCCAGCAGCCTCACCGGGGCTACCTACGAGCAGTACTTC. Protein: CASSLTGATYEQYF. This chain connects TRBV5-1 to TRBJ2-7; D may correspond to TRBD1 or TRBD2 (5 bases each). V lost 4 bases, J lost 2 bases, and 13 bases lay in between. This CDR3 comprises 14 residues. Germline assignment: CDR1 SGHRS and CDR2 YFSETQ.

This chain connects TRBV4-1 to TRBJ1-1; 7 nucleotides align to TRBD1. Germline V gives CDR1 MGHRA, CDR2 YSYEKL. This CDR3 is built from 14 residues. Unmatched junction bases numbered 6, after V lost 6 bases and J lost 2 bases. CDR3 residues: CASRRGQGNTEAFF. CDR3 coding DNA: TGCGCCAGCAGGAGGGGGCAGGGCAACACTGAAGCTTTCTTT.

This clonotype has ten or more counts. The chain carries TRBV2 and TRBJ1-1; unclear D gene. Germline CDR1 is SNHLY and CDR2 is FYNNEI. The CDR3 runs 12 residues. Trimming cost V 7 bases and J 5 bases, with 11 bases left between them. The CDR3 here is CASNIRGTEAFF. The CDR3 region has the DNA TGTGCCAGCAATATCAGAGGGACTGAAGCTTTCTTT.

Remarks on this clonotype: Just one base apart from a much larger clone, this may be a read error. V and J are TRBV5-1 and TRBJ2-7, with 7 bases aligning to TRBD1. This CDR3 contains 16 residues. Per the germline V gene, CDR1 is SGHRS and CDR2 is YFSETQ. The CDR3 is CASSLVGQPASYEQCF. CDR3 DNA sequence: TGCGCCAGCAGCTTGGTGGGACAGCCAGCCTCCTACGAGCAGTGCTTC.

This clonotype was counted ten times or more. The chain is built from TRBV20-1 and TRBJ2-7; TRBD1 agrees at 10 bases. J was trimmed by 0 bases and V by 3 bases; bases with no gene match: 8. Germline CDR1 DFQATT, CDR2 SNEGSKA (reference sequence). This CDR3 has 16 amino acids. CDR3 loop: CSASDRGRFGSYEQYF. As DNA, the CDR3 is TGCAGTGCTAGCGACAGGGGGCGGTTTGGCTCCTACGAGCAGTACTTC.

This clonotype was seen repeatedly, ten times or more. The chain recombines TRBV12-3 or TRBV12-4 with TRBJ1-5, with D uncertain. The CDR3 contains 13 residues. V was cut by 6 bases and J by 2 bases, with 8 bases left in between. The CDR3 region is CASSNGGNQPQHF. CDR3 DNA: TGTGCCAGCAGCAACGGGGGCAATCAGCCCCAGCATTTT.

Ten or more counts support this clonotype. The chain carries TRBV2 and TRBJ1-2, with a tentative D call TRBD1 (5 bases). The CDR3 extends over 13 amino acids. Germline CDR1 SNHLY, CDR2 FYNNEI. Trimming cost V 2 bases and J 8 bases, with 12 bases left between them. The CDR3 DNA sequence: TGTGCCAGCAGTGAATCGGGACCTGGAGGCTACACCTTC. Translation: CASSESGPGGYTF.

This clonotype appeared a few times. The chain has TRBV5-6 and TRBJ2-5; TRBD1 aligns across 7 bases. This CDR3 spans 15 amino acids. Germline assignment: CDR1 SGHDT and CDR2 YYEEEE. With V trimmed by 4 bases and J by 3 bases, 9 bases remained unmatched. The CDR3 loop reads CASSVPGQMEETQYF. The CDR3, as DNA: TGTGCCAGCAGCGTGCCGGGACAGATGGAAGAGACCCAGTACTTC. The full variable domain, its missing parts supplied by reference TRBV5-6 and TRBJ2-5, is DAGVTQSPTHLIKTRGQQVTLRCSPKSGHDTVSWYQQALGQGPQFIFQYYEEEERQRGNFPDRFSGHQFPNYSSELNVNALLLGDSALYLCASSVPGQMEETQYFGPGTRLLVL.

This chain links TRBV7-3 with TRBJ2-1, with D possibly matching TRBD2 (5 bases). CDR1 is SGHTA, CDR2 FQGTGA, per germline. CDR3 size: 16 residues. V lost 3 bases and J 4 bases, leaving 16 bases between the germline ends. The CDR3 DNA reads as TGTGCCAGCAGCTTTAGCGATTCACTCAGATACAATGAGCAGTTCTTC. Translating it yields CASSFSDSLRYNEQFF.

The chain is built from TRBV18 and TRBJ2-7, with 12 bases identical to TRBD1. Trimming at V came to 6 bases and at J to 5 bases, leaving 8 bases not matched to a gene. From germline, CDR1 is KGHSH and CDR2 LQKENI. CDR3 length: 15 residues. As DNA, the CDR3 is TGTGCCAGCTCTCCAGGGACAGGGGGCCCCCACGAGCAGTACTTC. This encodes CASSPGTGGPHEQYF.

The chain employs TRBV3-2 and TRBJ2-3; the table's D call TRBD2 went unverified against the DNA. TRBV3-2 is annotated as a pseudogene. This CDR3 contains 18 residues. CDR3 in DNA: TGTGCCAGCAGCTCACCGAAACTAGCGGGGGCTAGCACAGATACGCAGTATTTT. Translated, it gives CASSSPKLAGASTDTQYF.

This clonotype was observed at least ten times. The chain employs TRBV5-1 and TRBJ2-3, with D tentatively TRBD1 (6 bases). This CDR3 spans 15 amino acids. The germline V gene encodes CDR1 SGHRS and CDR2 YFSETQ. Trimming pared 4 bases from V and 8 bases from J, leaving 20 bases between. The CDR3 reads CASSLRTANSVTQYF. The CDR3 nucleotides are TGCGCCAGCAGCCTGAGGACAGCCAACAGTGTTACGCAGTATTTT.

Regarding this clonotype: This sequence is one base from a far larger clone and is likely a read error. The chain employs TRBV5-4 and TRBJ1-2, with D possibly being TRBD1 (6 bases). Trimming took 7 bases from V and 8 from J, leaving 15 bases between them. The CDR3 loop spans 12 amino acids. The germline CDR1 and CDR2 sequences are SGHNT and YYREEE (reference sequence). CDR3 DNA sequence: TGTGCCAGCGGCTGGACAGAAAAGGGCTACACCTTC. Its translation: CASGWTEKGYTF. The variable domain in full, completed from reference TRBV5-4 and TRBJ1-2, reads ETGVTQSPTHLIKTRGQQVTLRCSSQSGHNTVSWYQQALGQGPQFIFQYYREEENGRGNFPPRFSGLQFPNYSSELNVNALELDDSALYLCASGWTEKGYTFGSGTRLTVV.

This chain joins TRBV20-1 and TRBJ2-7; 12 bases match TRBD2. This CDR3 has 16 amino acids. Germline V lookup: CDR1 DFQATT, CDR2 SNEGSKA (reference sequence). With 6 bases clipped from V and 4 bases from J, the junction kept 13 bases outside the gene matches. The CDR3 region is CSAPSPTSGGAYEQYF. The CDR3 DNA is TGCAGTGCCCCATCCCCGACTAGCGGGGGAGCTTACGAGCAGTACTTC.

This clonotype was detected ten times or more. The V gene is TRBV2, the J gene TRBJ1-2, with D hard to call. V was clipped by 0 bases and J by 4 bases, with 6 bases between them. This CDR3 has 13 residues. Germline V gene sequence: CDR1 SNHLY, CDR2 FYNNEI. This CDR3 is CASSEAGSYGYTF. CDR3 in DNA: TGTGCCAGCAGTGAAGCGGGTAGCTATGGCTACACCTTC.

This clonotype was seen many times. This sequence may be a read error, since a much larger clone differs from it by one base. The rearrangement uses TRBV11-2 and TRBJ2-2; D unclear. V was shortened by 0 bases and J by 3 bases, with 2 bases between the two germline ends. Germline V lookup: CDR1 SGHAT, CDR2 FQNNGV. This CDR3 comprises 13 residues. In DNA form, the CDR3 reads TGTGCCAGCAGCTTAGAGTACACCGGGGAGCTGTTTTTT. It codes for CASSLEYTGELFF.

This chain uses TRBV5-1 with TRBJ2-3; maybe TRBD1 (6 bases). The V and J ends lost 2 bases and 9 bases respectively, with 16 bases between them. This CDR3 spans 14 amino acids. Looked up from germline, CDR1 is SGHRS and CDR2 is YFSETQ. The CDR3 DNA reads TGCGCCAGCAGCTTACAGGGACGAACGGGGACGCAGTATTTT. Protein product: CASSLQGRTGTQYF. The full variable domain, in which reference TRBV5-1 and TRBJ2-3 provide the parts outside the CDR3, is KAGVTQTPRYLIKTRGQQVTLSCSPISGHRSVSWYQQTPGQGLQFLFEYFSETQRNKGNFPGRFSGRQFSNSRSEMNVSTLELGDSALYLCASSLQGRTGTQYFGPGTRLTVL.

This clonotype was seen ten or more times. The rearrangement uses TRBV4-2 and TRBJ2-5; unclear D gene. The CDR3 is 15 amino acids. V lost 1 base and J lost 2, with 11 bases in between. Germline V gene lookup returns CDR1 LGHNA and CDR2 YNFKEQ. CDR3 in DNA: TGTGCCAGCAGCCAAGGGGCCCCGGGTCAAGAGACCCAGTACTTC. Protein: CASSQGAPGQETQYF.

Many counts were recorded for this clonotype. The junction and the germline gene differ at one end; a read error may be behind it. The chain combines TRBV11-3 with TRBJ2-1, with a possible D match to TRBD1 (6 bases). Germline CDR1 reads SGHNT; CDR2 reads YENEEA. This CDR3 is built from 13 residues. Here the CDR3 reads CASSSGHRNEQFF. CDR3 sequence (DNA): TGTGCCAGCAGCTCGGGACATAGGAATGAGCAATTCTTC.

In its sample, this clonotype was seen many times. CDR3 nucleotides: TGCAGCGTTGGGACGGACGGGGGCTACACCTTC. Protein product: CSVGTDGGYTF. The J gene is TRBJ1-2, the V gene TRBV29-1; D is undetermined. Trimming took 4 bases from V and 8 from J, leaving 11 bases between them. The CDR3 runs 11 residues. Germline V gene data show CDR1 as SQVTM and CDR2 as ANQGSEA. Variable domain in full (rest from reference TRBV29-1 and TRBJ1-2): SAVISQKPSRDICQRGTSLTIQCQVDSQVTMMFWYRQQPGQSLTLIATANQGSEATYESGFVIDKFPISRPNLTFSTLTVSNMSPEDSSIYLCSVGTDGGYTFGSGTRLTVV.

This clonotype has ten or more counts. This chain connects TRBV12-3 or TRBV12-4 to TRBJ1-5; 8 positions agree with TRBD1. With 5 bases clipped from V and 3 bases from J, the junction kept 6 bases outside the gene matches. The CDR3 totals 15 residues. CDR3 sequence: CASSLDRALNQPQHF. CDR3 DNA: TGTGCCAGCAGTCTGGACAGGGCGCTCAATCAGCCCCAGCATTTT.

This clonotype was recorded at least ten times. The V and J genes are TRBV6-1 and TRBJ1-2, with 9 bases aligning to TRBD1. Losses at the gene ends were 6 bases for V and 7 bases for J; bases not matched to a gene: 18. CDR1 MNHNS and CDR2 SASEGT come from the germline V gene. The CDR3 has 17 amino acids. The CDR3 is CASSPRGDRADHFGYTF. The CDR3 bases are TGTGCCAGCAGCCCCCGGGGGGACAGGGCCGACCATTTTGGCTACACCTTC.

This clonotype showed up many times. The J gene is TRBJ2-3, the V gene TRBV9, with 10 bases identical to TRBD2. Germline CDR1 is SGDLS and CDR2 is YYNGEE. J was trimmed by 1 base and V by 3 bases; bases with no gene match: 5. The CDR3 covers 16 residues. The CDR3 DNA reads TGTGCCAGCAGCGGTTCTAGCGGGGGCGGCACAGATACGCAGTATTTT. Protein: CASSGSSGGGTDTQYF.

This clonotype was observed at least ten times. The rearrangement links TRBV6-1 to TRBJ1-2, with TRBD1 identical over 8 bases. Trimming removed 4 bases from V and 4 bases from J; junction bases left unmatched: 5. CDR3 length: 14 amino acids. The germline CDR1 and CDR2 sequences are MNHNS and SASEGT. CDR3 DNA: TGTGCCAGCAGTGCCGACAGGGGCCCCTATGGCTACACCTTC. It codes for CASSADRGPYGYTF.

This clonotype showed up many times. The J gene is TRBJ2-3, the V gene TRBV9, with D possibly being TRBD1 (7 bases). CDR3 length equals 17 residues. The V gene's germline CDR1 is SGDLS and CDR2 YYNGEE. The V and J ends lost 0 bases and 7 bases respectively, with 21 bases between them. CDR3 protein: CASSVEEGTATLNTQYF. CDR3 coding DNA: TGTGCCAGCAGCGTAGAGGAGGGGACAGCCACCCTCAATACGCAGTATTTT.

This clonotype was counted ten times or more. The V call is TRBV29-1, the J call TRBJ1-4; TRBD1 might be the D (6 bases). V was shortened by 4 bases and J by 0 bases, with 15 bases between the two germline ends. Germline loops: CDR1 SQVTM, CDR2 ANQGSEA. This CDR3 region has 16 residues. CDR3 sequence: CSVGGRGDATNEKLFF. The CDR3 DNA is TGCAGCGTTGGTGGCAGGGGCGACGCAACTAATGAAAAACTGTTTTTT.

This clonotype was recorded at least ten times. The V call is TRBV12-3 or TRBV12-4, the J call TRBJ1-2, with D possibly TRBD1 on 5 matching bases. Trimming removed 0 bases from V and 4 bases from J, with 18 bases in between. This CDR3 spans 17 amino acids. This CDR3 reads CASSLAGFRARGYGYTF. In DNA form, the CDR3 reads TGTGCCAGCAGTTTAGCGGGATTCAGGGCGCGAGGCTATGGCTACACCTTC.

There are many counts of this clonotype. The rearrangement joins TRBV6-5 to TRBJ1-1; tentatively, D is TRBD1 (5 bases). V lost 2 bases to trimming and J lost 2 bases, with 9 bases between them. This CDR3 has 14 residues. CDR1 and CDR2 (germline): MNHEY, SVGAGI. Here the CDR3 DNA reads TGTGCCAGCAGTTACGAGGGGCGAAACACTGAAGCTTTCTTT. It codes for CASSYEGRNTEAFF.

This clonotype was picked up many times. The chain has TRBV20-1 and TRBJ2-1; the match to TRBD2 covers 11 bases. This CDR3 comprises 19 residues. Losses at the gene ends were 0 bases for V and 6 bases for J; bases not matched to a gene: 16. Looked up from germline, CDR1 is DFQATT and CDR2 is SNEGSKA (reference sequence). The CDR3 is CSAREVTGLAGGPSNEQFF. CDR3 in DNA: TGCAGTGCTAGAGAGGTGACGGGGTTAGCGGGGGGGCCCAGCAATGAGCAGTTCTTC.

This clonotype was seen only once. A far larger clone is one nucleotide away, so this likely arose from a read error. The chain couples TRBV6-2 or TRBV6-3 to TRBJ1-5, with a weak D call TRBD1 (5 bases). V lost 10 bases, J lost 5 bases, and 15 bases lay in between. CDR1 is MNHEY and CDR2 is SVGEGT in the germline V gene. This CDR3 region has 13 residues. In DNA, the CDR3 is TGTGCCAACAGCCCTGACAGCGATCAGCCCCAGCATTTT. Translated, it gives CANSPDSDQPQHF.